This T cell receptor beta chain was captured by sequencing in a study of blood T cells in healthy people across ages. Broader study findings: In the absence of known donor CMV status, changes in expanded clonotypes were possibly confounded.

This clonotype was observed a few times. Its cognate antigen is unknown. Sample-barcoded 5' priming and a J-beta primer mix drove a second PCR of about 6 to 12 cycles. All samples gave at least 2.5 million CDR3-containing paired-end reads. TCRdb passed the 5' RACE reads through MiXCR, listing each CDR3 protein once. The table has about 1.4 million distinct CDR3 sequences, roughly 60% seen once. The sequenced sample was blood. The sequence was obtained from a man younger than 35 in good health.

CDR3 sequence reads: CASRGQGTNEQYF. CDR3 nucleotides: TGTGCCAGCAGGGGACAGGGCACCAACGAGCAGTACTTC. This chain uses TRBV6-1 with TRBJ2-5; the match to TRBD1 covers 9 bases. The tail of the sequence fits TRBJ2-7 better, so the J call may be wrong. Germline CDR1 reads MNHNS; CDR2 reads SASEGT. The CDR3 has 13 amino acids.